This T cell receptor beta chain was captured by sequencing in a study of monozygotic twins with cystic fibrosis (dated by TCRdb to the early 2020s). With regard to the full study: Three micrograms of fragmented DNA went through approximately 16 PCR cycles to produce barcoded libraries. The study compared TCR beta repertoires within and between 16 monozygotic twin pairs with cystic fibrosis to assess genetic influence on V and J gene usage. Data for three of the twin pairs had previously been reported in another context. The cohort comprised ten female and six male twin pairs aged roughly 2.0 to 36.4 years, median around 9 years, mostly children and adolescents. On the day blood was drawn, the twins' weight-for-height and FEVPerc (FEV1 disease centile) were ranked against those of the approximately 990 cohort participants.

Concerning this clone: Its antigen specificity is not known. Per-base qualities were not stored, and no clone one base away is much larger.

The study at large found these results: V gene usage was most similar to the co-twin in 13 of 16 pairs, and J usage was most similar to the co-twin in 8 of 16 pairs, which suggests genetic constraints. Sharing of nucleotide-identical clonotypes was significantly greater within monozygotic CF twin pairs than between unrelated CF individuals (P = 0.000026, Mann-Whitney). The cohort was small, and no association was found between shared CDR3 numbers and age, concordance or disease severity. Simpson clonality was generally low (median approximately 0.0089), suggesting a naive-dominated repertoire, with higher clonality in the most severely affected patients.

V is pared back by 0 bases and J by 2 bases, with 7 bases lying between the germline termini. CDR1 and CDR2, looked up from the germline V gene, are MGHRA and YSYEKL. Inclusive of the bounding cysteine and phenylalanine, the CDR3 is 14 residues long. The sequence is cut down to CDR3 DNA, 42 bases in frame from base 1. Following the manufacturer's instructions, the researchers used the immunoSEQ immune profiling system to amplify TCR beta CDR3 regions via multiplex PCR. An Illumina NextSeq system was used to carry out the sequencing. Per the source publication's procedure: Sequence data were processed on the immunoSEQ Analyzer platform, and clonality was computed as the square root of Simpson's index of productive rearrangements. Jensen-Shannon distance served as the measure of similarity in V and J usage, while OLGA was used to compute CDR3 generation probabilities. The researchers looked up shared CDR3 sequences in the immuneACCESS database (August 2020) and in VDJdb (December 2020). In TCRdb, the immuneACCESS table is reduced to in-frame sequences with V and J assigned. These tables do not hold every clone; where another copy was compared, an unresolved V gene accounts for under half, and the others remain unexplained. The V and J calls and the clone size are those of that table, but D and trimming were determined from the DNA. This sample lists 25,000 to 40,000 clones; roughly 97% were detected once. The leading ten clones occupy around 0.17% of the sample.

The twin pairs came from the European Cystic Fibrosis Twin and Sibling Study Cohort, which recruited patients from over 150 CF clinics across 14 European countries. Zygosity and CFTR genotype were verified in-house, and zygosity was tested by multiplex PCR of nine short tandem repeat loci. Peripheral blood was sampled from each twin, and clinical parameters were recorded on the day of blood sampling. Genomic DNA was isolated from peripheral blood cells with phenol/chloroform and kept in TE buffer at 4 degrees C. The chain employs TRBV4-1 and TRBJ2-5; the D segment could be TRBD2, given 6 matching bases. The source is a girl aged 2-10 years with cystic fibrosis. Sequenced: blood. The sequenced DNA: TGCGCCAGCAGCCAAGAGGAGGGACAAGAGACCCAGTACTTC. It is translated as CASSQEEGQETQYF.